Following are 26 T cell receptor beta chains from one sample sequenced in a study of T cell changes during pregnancy in multiple sclerosis. Sequencing was performed with immunoSEQ multiplex PCR; in TCRdb, only in-frame clones are kept and a portion is missing. The top ten clones hold approximately 0.98% of a sample with about 24,000 clones, 85% to 90% of them seen once. The sequencing here drew on CD4+ T cells from peripheral blood mononuclear cells, taken in the second trimester of pregnancy. These receptors all come from a female donor in good health, enrolled as a control in a pregnancy study.

V gene TRBV5-8 combines with J gene TRBJ2-1, with 14 bases fitting TRBD2. Looked up from germline, CDR1 is SGHTS and CDR2 is YDEGEE. The CDR3 loop spans 15 amino acids. Unmatched junction bases numbered 4, after V lost 4 bases and J lost 7 bases. The CDR3 sequence is CASSERTSGRNEQFF. The CDR3 region has the DNA TGTGCCAGCAGCGAAAGGACTAGCGGGAGGAATGAGCAGTTCTTC.

V is TRBV6-1 and J is TRBJ1-3; D not certain. CDR1 and CDR2 (germline): MNHNS, SASEGT. This CDR3 has 15 residues. V lost 1 base to trimming and J lost 0 bases, with 7 bases between them. CDR3 sequence (DNA): TGTGCCAGCAGTGAAGTGGAGAGCTCTGGAAACACCATATATTTT. It yields the protein CASSEVESSGNTIYF.

V is TRBV5-1 and J is TRBJ2-4; 13 nucleotides align to TRBD2. The length of the CDR3 is 15 residues. Germline lookup yields CDR1 SGHRS and CDR2 YFSETQ. With 5 bases clipped from V and 8 bases from J, the junction kept 7 bases outside the gene matches. The CDR3 region has the DNA TGCGCCAGCAGGCGGACCGGGACTAGCGGGGACATTCAGTACTTC. It translates to CASRRTGTSGDIQYF.

The chain carries TRBV7-8 and TRBJ1-4; no reliable D call. CDR1 is SGHVS and CDR2 is FQNEAQ in the germline V gene. The germline V and J ends were trimmed by 4 bases and 1 base, with 10 bases remaining between them. This CDR3 contains 15 residues. CDR3 nucleotides: TGTGCCAGCAGCTCCCGGCGGATAACTAATGAAAAACTGTTTTTT. It codes for CASSSRRITNEKLFF.

This sequence joins TRBV11-2 and TRBJ1-4; a possible D gene is TRBD1 (5 bases). Germline V lookup: CDR1 SGHAT, CDR2 FQNNGV. V shed 1 base and J shed 5 bases, with 11 bases lying between them. The CDR3 is 15 residues long. CDR3 residues: CASSLVRGRNEKLFF. The DNA for the CDR3 is TGTGCCAGCAGCTTAGTTCGGGGGAGGAATGAAAAACTGTTTTTT. Full variable domain (missing parts from reference TRBV11-2 and TRBJ1-4): EAGVAQSPRYKIIEKRQSVAFWCNPISGHATLYWYQQILGQGPKLLIQFQNNGVVDDSQLPKDRFSAERLKGVDSTLKIQPAKLEDSAVYLCASSLVRGRNEKLFFGSGTQLSVL.

This chain connects TRBV2 to TRBJ1-4; D is undetermined. V shed 6 bases and J shed 2 bases, with 10 bases lying between them. The CDR3 runs 14 residues. Germline CDR1 is SNHLY and CDR2 is FYNNEI. CDR3 loop: CASRDPGTNEKLFF. The DNA of the CDR3 is TGTGCCAGCAGAGACCCGGGGACTAATGAAAAACTGTTTTTT. The whole variable domain, remainder taken from reference TRBV2 and TRBJ1-4, is EPEVTQTPSHQVTQMGQEVILRCVPISNHLYFYWYRQILGQKVEFLVSFYNNEISEKSEIFDDQFSVERPDGSNFTLKIRSTKLEDSAMYFCASRDPGTNEKLFFGSGTQLSVL.

The CDR3 loop is CASTGQGGSSYEQYF. In DNA, the CDR3 is TGTGCCAGCACTGGACAGGGGGGTAGCTCCTACGAGCAGTACTTC. The chain couples TRBV6-1 to TRBJ2-7; TRBD1 matches at 10 bases. V lost 7 bases to trimming and J lost 0 bases; unmatched junction nucleotides: 6. The CDR3 contains 15 residues. Germline V gene sequence: CDR1 MNHNS, CDR2 SASEGT.

The genes are TRBV6-6 and TRBJ2-7; D may be TRBD2 (7 bases). Per germline, CDR1 MNHNY and CDR2 SVGAGI (reference sequence). Trimming removed 6 bases from V and 4 bases from J, with 22 bases in between. This CDR3 has 16 amino acids. The CDR3 sequence: CASRGLGGPFSYEQYF. The CDR3 DNA is TGTGCCAGCAGAGGGCTCGGGGGGCCCTTTTCGTACGAGCAGTACTTC.

V usage is TRBV2 and J usage is TRBJ2-3; weak D call: TRBD1 (6 bases). The CDR3 has 14 amino acids. Germline-derived CDR1 and CDR2 are SNHLY and FYNNEI. V was pared by 6 bases and J by 1 base, with 11 bases between. The CDR3 region has the DNA TGTGCCAGCAGGGGGGCAGGAGGCACAGATACGCAGTATTTT. It specifies CASRGAGGTDTQYF.

The chain joins TRBV30 to TRBJ1-5; D remains ambiguous. V gave up 2 bases and J gave up 4 bases, with 12 bases separating them. There are 14 residues in the CDR3. CDR1 and CDR2 from the germline V gene are GTSNPN and SVGIG (reference sequence). Written as DNA, the CDR3 is TGTGCCTGGAGTTTGCGGGCTCCGAATCAGCCCCAGCATTTT. Its protein is CAWSLRAPNQPQHF.

The CDR3 DNA reads as TGTGCCAGTAGTATTAGGCCCGGGAACAATTCACCCCTCCACTTT. Encoded protein: CASSIRPGNNSPLHF. The chain employs TRBV19 and TRBJ1-6; unclear D gene. Trimming took 3 bases from V and 7 from J, leaving 13 bases between them. CDR3 length equals 15 residues. Germline V gene lookup returns CDR1 LNHDA and CDR2 SQIVND (reference sequence).

This chain connects TRBV5-6 to TRBJ1-2; 8 bases are shared with TRBD1. The CDR3 runs to 15 residues. Per the germline V gene, CDR1 is SGHDT and CDR2 is YYEEEE. The trim removed 4 bases at V and 4 bases at J, leaving 9 bases unmatched. This chain's CDR3 is CASSPDRGGGYGYTF. The CDR3 coding sequence is TGTGCCAGCAGCCCCGACAGGGGAGGGGGCTATGGCTACACCTTC.

The chain has TRBV10-1 and TRBJ1-2; 9 bases line up with TRBD1. Germline lookup yields CDR1 WNHNN and CDR2 SYGVQD (reference sequence). Trimming at V came to 3 bases and at J to 4 bases, leaving 9 bases not matched to a gene. The CDR3 runs to 16 residues. The CDR3 DNA reads as TGCGCCAGCAGTGACTCCGGACAGGGGTCTCCCTATGGCTACACCTTC. As protein: CASSDSGQGSPYGYTF.

The chain uses TRBV5-1 and TRBJ2-3, with TRBD1 matching 10 bases. From germline, CDR1 is SGHRS and CDR2 YFSETQ. J lost 1 base, V lost 0 bases, and 2 bases had no gene match. The CDR3 is 16 residues long. The CDR3 spells CASSLDGTGGTDTQYF. The CDR3 DNA sequence: TGCGCCAGCAGCTTGGACGGGACAGGGGGCACAGATACGCAGTATTTT.

V and J are TRBV5-1 and TRBJ2-3; the match to TRBD2 covers 14 bases. Germline loops: CDR1 SGHRS, CDR2 YFSETQ. V was pared by 4 bases and J by 3 bases, with 4 bases of the junction left unmatched. The CDR3 is 16 amino acids. The CDR3 region is CASSQGTSGRTDTQYF. The CDR3 region has the DNA TGCGCCAGCAGCCAAGGGACTAGCGGGAGAACAGATACGCAGTATTTT. The complete variable domain, with remaining parts taken from reference TRBV5-1 and TRBJ2-3, reads KAGVTQTPRYLIKTRGQQVTLSCSPISGHRSVSWYQQTPGQGLQFLFEYFSETQRNKGNFPGRFSGRQFSNSRSEMNVSTLELGDSALYLCASSQGTSGRTDTQYFGPGTRLTVL.

This chain uses TRBV10-3 with TRBJ2-7; tentative D call: TRBD1 (5 bases). CDR1 is ENHRY, CDR2 SYGVKD, per germline. CDR3 length equals 14 residues. The ends were cut back, 2 bases at V and 5 bases at J, with 13 bases in the middle. CDR3 protein: CAISEPTEKDEQYF. The CDR3 coding sequence is TGTGCCATCAGTGAGCCGACAGAGAAAGACGAGCAGTACTTC.

The V gene is TRBV4-2, the J gene TRBJ2-3; D is possibly TRBD2 (5 bases). This CDR3 has 17 amino acids. Germline V gives CDR1 LGHNA, CDR2 YNFKEQ. V dropped 2 bases and J dropped 0 bases, with 15 bases sitting between them. The DNA of the CDR3 is TGTGCCAGCAGCCAAACATTAGCGAGGGCGAGCACAGATACGCAGTATTTT. Translated, it gives CASSQTLARASTDTQYF.

The chain links TRBV5-1 to TRBJ1-1, with unresolved D. The CDR3 loop spans 14 amino acids. V shed 0 bases and J shed 6 bases, with 12 bases lying between them. In germline, CDR1 is SGHRS, CDR2 YFSETQ. The CDR3 region is CASSLALGGAEAFF. In nucleotides, the CDR3 is TGCGCCAGCAGCTTGGCCCTGGGAGGCGCTGAAGCTTTCTTT.

The rearrangement links TRBV7-2 to TRBJ1-5; 9 nucleotides line up with TRBD1. Trimming cost V 5 bases and J 1 base; bases outside gene matches: 12. CDR1 is SGHTA, CDR2 FQGNSA, per germline. CDR3 length: 18 residues. The CDR3 nucleotides read TGTGCCAGCAGCCCATTTACAGGGGGCCTAGGGAGCAATCAGCCCCAGCATTTT. Protein: CASSPFTGGLGSNQPQHF.

A single count supports this clone. Germline and junction disagree at one end, which may indicate a read error. The gene calls are TRBV5-1 and TRBJ2-7; TRBD2 aligns across 10 bases. The CDR3 consists of 14 residues. Germline assignment: CDR1 SGHRS and CDR2 YFSETQ. The CDR3 region is CAGSPAGGNYEQYF. The CDR3 coding sequence is TGCGCCGGCAGTCCAGCGGGAGGGAACTACGAGCAGTACTTC.

The rearrangement links TRBV9 to TRBJ1-2; 8 nucleotides match TRBD1. The V and J ends lost 3 bases and 0 bases, in that order; junction bases with no gene match: 7. This CDR3 comprises 16 residues. Germline CDR1 SGDLS, CDR2 YYNGEE. For the CDR3, the DNA is TGTGCCAGCAGCGGGACAGGGACACCTTCTAACTATGGCTACACCTTC. Protein sequence: CASSGTGTPSNYGYTF. The full variable domain, rest sourced from reference TRBV9 and TRBJ1-2, is DSGVTQTPKHLITATGQRVTLRCSPRSGDLSVYWYQQSLDQGLQFLIQYYNGEERAKGNILERFSAQQFPDLHSELNLSSLELGDSALYFCASSGTGTPSNYGYTFGSGTRLTVV.

The rearrangement uses TRBV7-8 and TRBJ2-6; 8 nucleotides align to TRBD1. This CDR3 is built from 17 residues. Germline trimming cut 4 bases from V and 1 base from J; bases unmatched to any gene: 6. Germline assignment: CDR1 SGHVS and CDR2 FQNEAQ. The CDR3 nucleotides read TGTGCCAGCAGCTGGGACAGGACCATTTCTGGGGCCAACGTCCTGACTTTC. Translating gives CASSWDRTISGANVLTF.

In this sample, this clone turned up once. The rearrangement uses TRBV30 and TRBJ2-2; the D gene is possibly TRBD2 (6 bases). Germline V gene lookup returns CDR1 GTSNPN and CDR2 SVGIG (reference sequence). The V gene lost 3 bases and the J gene lost 2 bases, with 16 bases spanning the gap. This CDR3 region has 16 residues. The CDR3 sequence: CAWSFFSGVNTGELFF. The CDR3 region has the DNA TGTGCCTGGAGCTTTTTTTCGGGGGTTAACACCGGGGAGCTGTTTTTT.

This chain connects TRBV5-1 to TRBJ2-2, with 7 bases lining up with TRBD1. The CDR3 loop spans 15 amino acids. Unmatched junction bases numbered 7, after V lost 3 bases and J lost 5 bases. Germline V gene data show CDR1 as SGHRS and CDR2 as YFSETQ. CDR3 nucleotide sequence: TGCGCCAGCAGCTCTGAGGGGGCCGGAACCGGGGAGCTGTTTTTT. This gives the protein CASSSEGAGTGELFF.

The rearrangement joins TRBV10-3 to TRBJ1-2; the D gene is possibly TRBD1 (5 bases). The CDR3 sequence is 14 residues long. CDR1 is ENHRY and CDR2 is SYGVKD in the germline V gene. The ends were cut back, 3 bases at V and 3 bases at J, with 11 bases in the middle. CDR3 sequence reads: CAISEKGVDYGYTF. For the CDR3, the DNA is TGTGCCATCAGTGAAAAAGGGGTTGACTATGGCTACACCTTC.

This chain links TRBV7-2 with TRBJ2-1, with TRBD2 matching 9 bases. CDR1 is SGHTA and CDR2 is FQGNSA in the germline V gene. The ends lost 3 bases at V and 7 bases at J; junction bases unmatched: 7. The CDR3 is 15 amino acids. CDR3 loop: CASSFHSGRVNEQFF. The DNA for the CDR3 is TGTGCCAGCAGCTTTCATAGCGGGAGAGTGAATGAGCAGTTCTTC.